The 26 T cell receptor beta chains in this list originate from one sample, sequenced in a study of T cells in Graves' hyperthyroidism and ophthalmopathy. Amplification yielded TCR beta CDR3 regions, with RNA transcripts as the source. First-round RT-PCR of the TCR CDR3 relied on the HTBI primer set. TCRdb analysed the multiplex PCR reads with MiXCR anew, one entry per CDR3 protein. The data show about 300,000 distinct CDR3 sequences, with 13% seen just once and almost 8% held by the top ten. Specimen: blood. The receptor source for this set is a woman aged 30 to 39 with Graves' hyperthyroidism that later progressed to Graves' ophthalmopathy.

In its sample, this clonotype was seen many times. The chain joins TRBV6-1 to TRBJ2-3; a weak D match, TRBD2 (5 bases). Germline CDR1 is MNHNS and CDR2 is SASEGT. Trimming cost V 1 base and J 4 bases, with 12 bases left between them. This CDR3 is built from 15 residues. The CDR3 loop reads CASSEGWERADTQYF. The DNA for the CDR3 is TGTGCCAGCAGTGAAGGGTGGGAGAGGGCAGATACGCAGTATTTT.

In this sample, this clonotype turned up many times. The CDR3 protein is CASRTSPGQKRDNEQFF. DNA of the CDR3: TGTGCCAGCAGAACCTCCCCTGGCCAGAAGAGGGACAATGAGCAGTTCTTC. The chain couples TRBV12-3 or TRBV12-4 to TRBJ2-1, with a weak D call TRBD2 (5 bases). Deletions cut 6 bases from V and 5 bases from J, with 23 bases between. This CDR3 spans 17 amino acids.

About this clonotype itself: A much more abundant neighbour one base away suggests this may be a read error. The chain is built from TRBV6-1 and TRBJ1-1; no definite D call. V was shortened by 6 bases and J by 4 bases, with 12 bases between the two germline ends. The germline gives CDR1 MNHNS, CDR2 SASEGT. The CDR3 runs to 13 residues. CDR3: CASRDGGFTEAFF. The CDR3, as DNA: TGTGCCAGCAGAGATGGAGGGTTCACTGAAGCTTTCTTT.

Worth noting for this clonotype: A much larger clone is a single base away; this may be a read error. The V gene is TRBV20-1, the J gene TRBJ1-5; D remains unclear. The V and J ends lost 7 bases and 3 bases respectively, with 19 bases between them. The CDR3 runs 15 residues. Germline CDR1 reads DFQATT; CDR2 reads SNEGSKA (reference sequence). The CDR3: CSVNYGRAYNQPQHF. Here the CDR3 DNA reads TGCAGTGTTAACTACGGGAGGGCCTACAATCAGCCCCAGCATTTT.

The chain carries TRBV4-3 and TRBJ1-4; TRBD1 might be the D (6 bases). With 0 bases removed from V and 4 bases from J, the gap between germline ends came to 9 bases. The CDR3 runs 15 residues. The germline CDR1 and CDR2 sequences are LGHNA and YSLEER. The CDR3 sequence: CASSQEGAGNEKLFF. The DNA of the CDR3 is TGCGCCAGCAGCCAAGAGGGGGCGGGTAATGAAAAACTGTTTTTT.

This clonotype was seen many times. The genes are TRBV28 and TRBJ1-1, with D hard to call. Germline V gene lookup returns CDR1 MDHEN and CDR2 SYDVKM. This CDR3 comprises 14 residues. V lost 5 bases and J 1 base, leaving 11 bases between the germline ends. CDR3 protein: CASSLSPGNTEAFF. The CDR3 DNA follows: TGTGCCAGCAGTCTAAGCCCAGGGAACACTGAAGCTTTCTTT.

This clonotype was seen many times. This rearrangement joins TRBV28 to TRBJ2-3; 7 nucleotides agree with TRBD2. The ends lost 4 bases at V and 5 bases at J; junction bases unmatched: 12. This CDR3 comprises 16 residues. The V gene's germline CDR1 is MDHEN and CDR2 SYDVKM. DNA of the CDR3: TGTGCCAGCAGTTCCCCCGGGGAGCGGGATGGAGATACGCAGTATTTT. Protein product: CASSSPGERDGDTQYF. Full variable domain (missing parts from reference TRBV28 and TRBJ2-3): DVKVTQSSRYLVKRTGEKVFLECVQDMDHENMFWYRQDPGLGLRLIYFSYDVKMKEKGDIPEGYSVSREKKERFSLILESASTNQTSMYLCASSSPGERDGDTQYFGPGTRLTVL.

This clonotype has more than one count but fewer than ten. A read error is possible here, since a much larger clone lies one base away. The chain combines TRBV11-2 with TRBJ2-1; 7 bases fit TRBD2. Trimming removed 0 bases from V and 4 bases from J; junction bases left unmatched: 9. Germline assignment: CDR1 SGHAT and CDR2 FQNNGV. The CDR3 consists of 17 residues. The CDR3 sequence: CASSLEETASGYNEQFF. The CDR3 DNA reads TGTGCCAGCAGCTTAGAAGAAACGGCTAGCGGATACAATGAGCAGTTCTTC.

This clonotype was seen many times. The chain couples TRBV20-1 to TRBJ2-2; 9 bases fit TRBD2. Germline V gene lookup returns CDR1 DFQATT and CDR2 SNEGSKA (reference sequence). The V gene end was trimmed by 6 bases and the J gene end by 1 base; junction bases not matched to a gene: 3. The CDR3 runs to 14 residues. CDR3 sequence: CSARTSENTGELFF. As DNA, the CDR3 is TGCAGTGCCAGGACTAGCGAGAACACCGGGGAGCTGTTTTTT.

The table lists this clonotype with many counts. The V and J genes are TRBV12-3 or TRBV12-4 and TRBJ1-1; weak D call: TRBD1 (5 bases). V lost 6 bases to trimming and J lost 3 bases, with 14 bases between them. This CDR3 is built from 14 residues. CDR3 protein: CASRTGPRDTEAFF. The DNA for the CDR3 is TGTGCCAGCAGGACGGGGCCGCGAGACACTGAAGCTTTCTTT.

This clonotype was seen ten or more times. The chain combines TRBV2 with TRBJ2-7, with a weak D call TRBD1 (5 bases). V was pared by 6 bases and J by 7 bases, with 10 bases between. This CDR3 is built from 11 residues. The V gene's germline CDR1 is SNHLY and CDR2 FYNNEI. Here the CDR3 reads CASRLPGEQYF. The CDR3 DNA follows: TGTGCCAGCAGACTCCCAGGGGAGCAGTACTTC.

This clonotype was found many times. The chain employs TRBV28 and TRBJ2-5; D possibly uses TRBD1 or TRBD2 (6 bases each). CDR3 length equals 14 residues. V was cut by 7 bases and J by 5 bases, with 17 bases left in between. CDR1 MDHEN and CDR2 SYDVKM come from the germline V gene. CDR3 sequence reads: CASTLWGAPETQYF. The CDR3 DNA sequence: TGTGCCAGCACCCTGTGGGGGGCGCCTGAGACCCAGTACTTC.

Ten or more counts support this clonotype. The J gene is TRBJ1-4, the V gene TRBV15; D unresolved. Germline loops: CDR1 LNHNV, CDR2 YYDKDF (reference sequence). V was clipped by 1 base and J by 0 bases, with 6 bases between them. The CDR3 has 15 residues. The DNA of the CDR3 is TGTGCCACCAGCAGAGTTATTGCAACTAATGAAAAACTGTTTTTT. Translated, it gives CATSRVIATNEKLFF.

This clonotype was picked up many times. The chain has TRBV20-1 and TRBJ2-7, with 13 bases fitting TRBD2. CDR1 and CDR2 from the germline V gene are DFQATT and SNEGSKA (reference sequence). This CDR3 is built from 15 residues. After removal of 1 base from V and 5 bases from J, the junction contained 5 bases not matched to a gene. The CDR3 sequence is CSARATSGRVNEQYF. The CDR3, as DNA: TGCAGTGCTAGAGCCACTAGCGGGAGGGTCAACGAGCAGTACTTC.

This clonotype was observed a few times. This chain links TRBV20-1 with TRBJ2-1, with 8 bases matching TRBD2. V gave up 6 bases and J gave up 3 bases; unmatched junction bases: 13. The CDR3 spans 16 residues. Germline CDR1 reads DFQATT; CDR2 reads SNEGSKA (reference sequence). DNA for the CDR3: TGCAGTGCAAGTTCCCCGGGAGGGAATGGCTACAATGAGCAGTTCTTC. Translation gives CSASSPGGNGYNEQFF.

This clonotype was seen repeatedly, ten times or more. The rearrangement joins TRBV12-3 or TRBV12-4 to TRBJ2-7; D is perhaps TRBD2 (5 bases). Between the trimmed V and J ends, which lost 5 bases and 2 bases, there was a span of 16 bases. The length of the CDR3 is 15 residues. DNA for the CDR3: TGTGCCAGCAGTGGAGGCTGGGTAGCTCCCTACGAGCAGTACTTC. Translated: CASSGGWVAPYEQYF.

At least ten counts were recorded for this clonotype. This chain joins TRBV9 and TRBJ2-2, with 8 bases lining up with TRBD1. CDR1 and CDR2 from the germline V gene are SGDLS and YYNGEE. CDR3 length: 17 residues. The trim removed 0 bases at V and 4 bases at J, leaving 8 bases unmatched. DNA of the CDR3: TGTGCCAGCAGCGTAGCTCCTGGACAGGGCATCACCGGGGAGCTGTTTTTT. Translation gives CASSVAPGQGITGELFF. Drawing the rest from reference TRBV9 and TRBJ2-2, the complete variable domain is DSGVTQTPKHLITATGQRVTLRCSPRSGDLSVYWYQQSLDQGLQFLIQYYNGEERAKGNILERFSAQQFPDLHSELNLSSLELGDSALYFCASSVAPGQGITGELFFGEGSRLTVL.

Ten or more counts support this clonotype. V is TRBV28 and J is TRBJ1-2; D possibly corresponds to TRBD1 (6 bases). The V end lost 4 bases, the J end lost 2 bases, and 8 bases lay between the germline ends. The CDR3 consists of 13 residues. CDR1 is MDHEN, CDR2 SYDVKM, per germline. The CDR3 reads CASSSTGNYGYTF. CDR3 sequence (DNA): TGTGCCAGCAGTTCCACAGGGAACTATGGCTACACCTTC.

The chain recombines TRBV19 with TRBJ1-5, with 8 bases lining up with TRBD1. J was trimmed by 7 bases and V by 6 bases; bases with no gene match: 5. CDR1 is LNHDA, CDR2 SQIVND, per germline (reference sequence). The CDR3 has 13 residues. CDR3 residues: CASRGQEEQPQHF. The CDR3 region has the DNA TGTGCCAGTAGGGGACAGGAGGAGCAGCCCCAGCATTTT. Full variable domain (rest looked up from reference TRBV19 and TRBJ1-5): DGGITQSPKYLFRKEGQNVTLSCEQNLNHDAMYWYRQDPGQGLRLIYYSQIVNDFQKGDIAEGYSVSREKKESFPLTVTSAQKNPTAFYLCASRGQEEQPQHFGDGTRLSIL.

In this sample, this clonotype turned up many times. The chain carries TRBV7-8 and TRBJ1-5, with D possibly being TRBD1 (5 bases). The length of the CDR3 is 15 residues. Germline CDR1 is SGHVS and CDR2 is FQNEAQ. V gave up 5 bases and J gave up 1 base, with 12 bases separating them. The CDR3 coding sequence is TGTGCCAGCAGCCCCGGGACTGGGAGCAATCAGCCCCAGCATTTT. Translation: CASSPGTGSNQPQHF.

This clonotype was counted between two and nine times. The chain carries TRBV3-1 and TRBJ2-7; D is unresolved. The germline V gene encodes CDR1 LGHDT and CDR2 YNNKEL (reference sequence). The CDR3 is made up of 12 amino acids. V lost 1 base and J 1 base, leaving 2 bases between the germline ends. The CDR3 nucleotides are TGTGCCAGCAGCCAAGTATCCTACGAGCAGTACTTC. As protein: CASSQVSYEQYF.

The sample holds a few counts of this clonotype. CDR3 coding DNA: TGTGCCAGCAGTGCAGGGAATGAGCAGTTCTTC. Amino acid sequence: CASSAGNEQFF. This chain links TRBV27 with TRBJ2-1; the D gene is possibly TRBD1 (5 bases). V lost 5 bases and J 7 bases, leaving 6 bases between the germline ends. Germline-derived CDR1 and CDR2 are MNHEY and SMNVEV (reference sequence). This CDR3 is 11 amino acids long.

This clonotype appeared many times. The chain uses TRBV29-1 and TRBJ1-1; TRBD1 aligns across 9 bases. The germline gives CDR1 SQVTM, CDR2 ANQGSEA. After removal of 7 bases from V and 4 bases from J, the junction contained 4 bases not matched to a gene. The CDR3 is 12 residues long. The CDR3 bases are TGCAGCGCGGAGGACAGGGGCACTGAAGCTTTCTTT. Translated, it gives CSAEDRGTEAFF. Together with reference TRBV29-1 and TRBJ1-1, the CDR3 gives the full variable domain: SAVISQKPSRDICQRGTSLTIQCQVDSQVTMMFWYRQQPGQSLTLIATANQGSEATYESGFVIDKFPISRPNLTFSTLTVSNMSPEDSSIYLCSAEDRGTEAFFGQGTRLTVV.

This clonotype was detected a few times. The CDR3 DNA follows: TGTGCCAGCAGTTCTCCGGACGGACCTCACTATGGCTACACCTTC. Translating gives CASSSPDGPHYGYTF. This chain connects TRBV6-2 or TRBV6-3 to TRBJ1-2; D uncertain. From germline, CDR1 is MNHEY and CDR2 SVGEGT. This CDR3 region has 15 residues. V lost 4 bases and J lost 3, with 15 bases in between.

This clonotype was seen ten or more times. The chain employs TRBV11-2 and TRBJ2-7; the match to TRBD1 covers 9 bases. J gave up 4 bases and V 3 bases, and 7 bases lay outside the gene matches. The CDR3 totals 15 residues. From germline, CDR1 is SGHAT and CDR2 FQNNGV. Here the CDR3 reads CASSFGQGNLYEQYF. Here the CDR3 DNA reads TGTGCCAGCAGCTTTGGACAGGGGAACCTTTACGAGCAGTACTTC.

There are a few counts of this clonotype. The V call is TRBV4-3, the J call TRBJ1-6, with TRBD1 identical over 7 bases. Trimming at V came to 0 bases and at J to 9 bases, leaving 8 bases not matched to a gene. The CDR3 sequence is 16 residues long. The germline V gene has CDR1 LGHNA and CDR2 YSLEER. CDR3 amino acids: CASSQDNRGSGSPLHF. In DNA form, the CDR3 reads TGCGCCAGCAGCCAAGATAACAGGGGATCGGGTTCACCCCTCCACTTT.